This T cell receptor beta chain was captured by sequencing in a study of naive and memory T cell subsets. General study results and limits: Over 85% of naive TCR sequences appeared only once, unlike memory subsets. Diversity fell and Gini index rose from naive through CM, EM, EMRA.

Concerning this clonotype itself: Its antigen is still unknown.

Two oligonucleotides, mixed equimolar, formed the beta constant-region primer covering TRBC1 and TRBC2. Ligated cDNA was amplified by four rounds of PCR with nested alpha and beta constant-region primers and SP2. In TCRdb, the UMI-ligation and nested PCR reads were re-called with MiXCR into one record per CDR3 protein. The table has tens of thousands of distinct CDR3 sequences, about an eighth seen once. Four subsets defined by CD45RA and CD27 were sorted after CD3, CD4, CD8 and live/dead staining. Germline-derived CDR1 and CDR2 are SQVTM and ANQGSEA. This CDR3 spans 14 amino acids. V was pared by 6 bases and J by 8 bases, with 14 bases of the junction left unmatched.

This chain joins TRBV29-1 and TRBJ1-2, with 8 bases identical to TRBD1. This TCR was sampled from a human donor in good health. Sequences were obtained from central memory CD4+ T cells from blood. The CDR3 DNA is TGCAGCGTGGCTGGGAGGACAGGGTATGAAGGCTACACCTTC. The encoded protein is CSVAGRTGYEGYTF.